These 31 T cell receptor beta chains came from one sample sequenced in a study of identical twins. TCRdb ran MiXCR on the 5' RACE reads and lists one entry per CDR3 protein. Of some 690,000 distinct CDR3 sequences listed, 21% are singletons. Another study also made use of these data, one on T cells expressing NK-cell markers.

The sequenced sample consisted of PBMCs. The receptors here all came from a woman aged 18-29 years in good health.

This clonotype was recorded a few times. The chain has TRBV11-2 and TRBJ2-1, with 14 bases identical to TRBD2. Germline values: CDR1 SGHAT, CDR2 FQNNGV. Losses at the gene ends were 4 bases for V and 9 bases for J; bases not matched to a gene: 5. The CDR3 is made up of 15 amino acids. The CDR3 sequence: CASSSGLAGGSEQFF. The CDR3 nucleotides read TGTGCCAGCAGCTCCGGACTAGCGGGGGGAAGTGAGCAGTTCTTC.

This clonotype was detected only a few times. The chain carries TRBV6-1 and TRBJ2-1; 8 bases agree with TRBD1. The CDR3 length is 14 residues. V lost 7 bases, J lost 3 bases, and 5 bases stayed unmatched. Per germline, CDR1 MNHNS and CDR2 SASEGT. This CDR3 is CASIGGTGYNEQFF. The CDR3 nucleotides are TGTGCCAGCATCGGTGGGACAGGCTACAATGAGCAGTTCTTC.

The chain combines TRBV2 with TRBJ2-2; D may match TRBD1 or TRBD2 (6 bases each). Germline CDR1 is SNHLY and CDR2 is FYNNEI. This CDR3 spans 14 amino acids. V lost 2 bases to trimming and J lost 7 bases, with 11 bases between them. This CDR3 reads CASSEWGANGELFF. The CDR3 coding sequence is TGTGCCAGCAGTGAATGGGGGGCGAACGGGGAGCTGTTTTTT.

Ten or more counts support this clonotype. The V gene is TRBV20-1, the J gene TRBJ2-4; 8 positions match TRBD2. The CDR3 runs 18 residues. CDR1 DFQATT and CDR2 SNEGSKA come from the germline V gene (reference sequence). Trimming at V came to 5 bases and at J to 5 bases, leaving 20 bases not matched to a gene. The CDR3 loop is CSAHILAGVAYVENIQYF. CDR3 nucleotide sequence: TGCAGTGCTCACATCCTAGCGGGCGTCGCCTACGTGGAAAACATTCAGTACTTC.

V gene TRBV6-1 combines with J gene TRBJ2-3; maybe TRBD1 (6 bases). Looked up from germline, CDR1 is MNHNS and CDR2 is SASEGT. V dropped 0 bases and J dropped 8 bases, with 12 bases sitting between them. The CDR3 contains 14 residues. The DNA for the CDR3 is TGTGCCAGCAGTGAAGCGGACAGCAGGGCTACGCAGTATTTT. It codes for CASSEADSRATQYF.

The chain combines TRBV24-1 with TRBJ2-5; D uncertain. V gave up 0 bases and J gave up 7 bases, with 11 bases separating them. This CDR3 region has 14 residues. Germline values: CDR1 KGHDR, CDR2 SFDVKD. CDR3 region: CATSDLRTPTTQYF. The CDR3 DNA reads TGTGCCACCAGTGATTTGCGGACCCCGACGACCCAGTACTTC.

This clonotype was counted ten times or more. The gene calls are TRBV20-1 and TRBJ1-1, with D maybe TRBD1 (5 bases). The germline V gene encodes CDR1 DFQATT and CDR2 SNEGSKA (reference sequence). Trimming removed 3 bases at V and 0 bases at J, with 11 bases between. The CDR3 has 14 amino acids. Written as DNA, the CDR3 is TGCAGTGCTAGGGGGCCGACTGTGAACACTGAAGCTTTCTTT. Its protein product is CSARGPTVNTEAFF.

This rearrangement joins TRBV15 to TRBJ2-7, with 9 bases aligning to TRBD2. Trimming cost V 5 bases and J 4 bases; bases outside gene matches: 9. The CDR3 is made up of 15 amino acids. Per the germline V gene, CDR1 is LNHNV and CDR2 is YYDKDF (reference sequence). Written as DNA, the CDR3 is TGTGCCACCAGCTTCCAAAGCGGGGGGAATTACGAGCAGTACTTC. Its protein is CATSFQSGGNYEQYF.

This rearrangement joins TRBV20-1 to TRBJ2-2, with 9 bases aligning to TRBD2. Germline CDR1 DFQATT, CDR2 SNEGSKA (reference sequence). The V segment lost 4 bases and the J segment 5 bases; nucleotides outside the gene matches: 5. This CDR3 comprises 14 residues. Here the CDR3 reads CSATLAGRTGELFF. Here the CDR3 DNA reads TGCAGTGCTACCCTAGCGGGGCGAACCGGGGAGCTGTTTTTT.

This clonotype was counted only a few times. The V call is TRBV7-8, the J call TRBJ2-3, with D perhaps TRBD2 (6 bases). V was trimmed by 4 bases and J by 3 bases, leaving 17 bases between them. Germline-derived CDR1 and CDR2 are SGHVS and FQNEAQ. This CDR3 is 16 amino acids long. DNA of the CDR3: TGTGCCAGCAGCTCCGCGGGGACTCTCTATACAGATACGCAGTATTTT. Protein: CASSSAGTLYTDTQYF.

The chain employs TRBV20-1 and TRBJ1-4; D gene unclear. Trimming shortened V by 5 bases and J by 10 bases, and 14 bases separated the two germline ends. CDR1 DFQATT and CDR2 SNEGSKA come from the germline V gene (reference sequence). The CDR3 totals 12 residues. CDR3 DNA: TGCAGTGCTTCCCTTCGGGCAGGAAAACTGTTTTTT. Its translation: CSASLRAGKLFF.

This clonotype appeared a few times. The chain carries TRBV15 and TRBJ2-7; no clear D. The length of the CDR3 is 14 residues. Germline values: CDR1 LNHNV, CDR2 YYDKDF (reference sequence). V lost 4 bases and J 2 bases, leaving 12 bases between the germline ends. CDR3: CATSNPSSTYEQYF. CDR3 bases: TGTGCCACCAGCAACCCCTCCTCCACCTACGAGCAGTACTTC.

V is TRBV3-1 and J is TRBJ2-7; perhaps TRBD1 as D (5 bases). Germline V gives CDR1 LGHDT, CDR2 YNNKEL (reference sequence). Trimming shortened V by 6 bases and J by 1 base, and 22 bases separated the two germline ends. The CDR3 is 17 residues long. CDR3 in DNA: TGTGCCAGCAGTCCTCATCCTGGCATGGGGCTTTCCTACGAGCAGTACTTC. Translation: CASSPHPGMGLSYEQYF.

The chain combines TRBV12-3 or TRBV12-4 with TRBJ2-5; D unclear. There are 16 residues in the CDR3. Trimming removed 5 bases from V and 1 base from J, with 17 bases in between. CDR3 nucleotide sequence: TGTGCCAGCAGTCCCCTCGTACGAGGAGCCCAAGAGACCCAGTACTTC. Encoded protein: CASSPLVRGAQETQYF.

This clonotype appeared many times. The chain is built from TRBV10-3 and TRBJ1-5, with 7 bases aligning to TRBD1. Germline trimming cut 5 bases from V and 5 bases from J; bases unmatched to any gene: 3. Germline CDR1 reads ENHRY; CDR2 reads SYGVKD. The CDR3 is 13 residues long. DNA for the CDR3: TGTGCCATCAGTCCAGACAGGGATCAGCCCCAGCATTTT. Its translation is CAISPDRDQPQHF.

This clonotype has just a few counts. The V and J genes are TRBV15 and TRBJ1-1; D gene unclear. Germline CDR1 and CDR2: LNHNV and YYDKDF (reference sequence). Trimming cost V 0 bases and J 0 bases, with 8 bases left between them. The CDR3 runs 15 residues. CDR3: CATSRDARVNTEAFF. CDR3 sequence (DNA): TGTGCCACCAGCAGAGATGCCCGCGTGAACACTGAAGCTTTCTTT.

This clonotype was detected only a few times. The V call is TRBV20-1, the J call TRBJ2-7; the match to TRBD2 covers 7 bases. V lost 6 bases and J lost 2; bases outside the gene matches: 13. The CDR3 extends over 15 amino acids. Looked up from germline, CDR1 is DFQATT and CDR2 is SNEGSKA (reference sequence). In DNA form, the CDR3 reads TGCAGTGCCCCTACCAAGGCTAGCGGTACCTACGAGCAGTACTTC. Amino acids: CSAPTKASGTYEQYF.

This clonotype has more than one count but fewer than ten. V gene TRBV12-3 or TRBV12-4 combines with J gene TRBJ1-6; D gene unclear. Trimming pared 1 base from V and 8 bases from J, leaving 6 bases between. This CDR3 has 13 residues. CDR3 protein: CASSLVSHSPLHF. Here the CDR3 DNA reads TGTGCCAGCAGTTTAGTCAGCCATTCACCCCTCCACTTT.

This chain links TRBV5-4 with TRBJ2-1, with 11 bases fitting TRBD2. The CDR3 contains 14 residues. The germline CDR1 and CDR2 sequences are SGHNT and YYREEE (reference sequence). Germline trimming cut 4 bases from V and 11 bases from J; bases unmatched to any gene: 8. In nucleotides, the CDR3 is TGTGCCAGCAGCCCTAGCGGGAGGCTGAATCAGCAGTTCTTC. Amino acids: CASSPSGRLNQQFF.

This clonotype turned up a few times. The CDR3 bases are TGTGCCAGCAGTCCATTGCCGGGAAGCGCTGAAGCTTTCTTT. Translating gives CASSPLPGSAEAFF. The genes are TRBV12-3 or TRBV12-4 and TRBJ1-1; no definite D call. The CDR3 contains 14 residues. V lost 5 bases and J lost 6, with 16 bases in between.

This clonotype was detected only a few times. This rearrangement joins TRBV3-1 to TRBJ2-1, with 7 nucleotides matching TRBD2. The trim removed 0 bases at V and 5 bases at J, leaving 7 bases unmatched. The CDR3 extends over 16 amino acids. Looked up from germline, CDR1 is LGHDT and CDR2 is YNNKEL (reference sequence). CDR3 sequence: CASSQEGRGRDNEQFF. The CDR3 DNA sequence: TGTGCCAGCAGCCAAGAGGGGCGTGGGAGGGACAATGAGCAGTTCTTC.

This chain links TRBV7-2 with TRBJ2-7, with 7 nucleotides matching TRBD2. The J segment lost 4 bases and the V segment lost 3 bases, leaving 9 bases of the junction unmatched. In germline, CDR1 is SGHTA, CDR2 FQGNSA. The CDR3 has 15 amino acids. The DNA for the CDR3 is TGTGCCAGCAGCTTCGGGGCGGGAGCTCGGTACGAGCAGTACTTC. As protein: CASSFGAGARYEQYF.

The rearrangement joins TRBV15 to TRBJ2-1, with D possibly matching TRBD2 (5 bases). Deletions cut 4 bases from V and 4 bases from J, with 14 bases between. The germline V gene has CDR1 LNHNV and CDR2 YYDKDF (reference sequence). The CDR3 has 15 amino acids. CDR3 sequence: CATSTLLGGYNEQFF. The CDR3 region has the DNA TGTGCCACCAGCACCCTACTAGGAGGTTACAATGAGCAGTTCTTC.

The chain combines TRBV18 with TRBJ2-5; 7 bases align to TRBD1. In germline, CDR1 is KGHSH, CDR2 LQKENI. V trimming: 4 bases; J trimming: 9 bases; junction bases outside the gene matches: 2. This CDR3 spans 11 amino acids. The DNA of the CDR3 is TGTGCCAGCTCACGAACAGGGGCCCAGTACTTC. It yields the protein CASSRTGAQYF.

This clonotype occurred a few times. The gene calls are TRBV30 and TRBJ2-3; 9 bases are a match to TRBD2. Germline lookup yields CDR1 GTSNPN and CDR2 SVGIG (reference sequence). After removal of 5 bases from V and 2 bases from J, the junction contained 5 bases not matched to a gene. The CDR3 spans 14 residues. The CDR3 DNA sequence: TGTGCCTGGGGAAGACTAGCGGACACAGATACGCAGTATTTT. Protein sequence: CAWGRLADTDTQYF.

The J gene is TRBJ2-1, the V gene TRBV6-2 or TRBV6-3; the match to TRBD2 covers 13 bases. The J segment lost 5 bases and the V segment lost 7 bases, leaving 8 bases of the junction unmatched. The CDR3 is 16 amino acids. In germline, CDR1 is MNHEY, CDR2 SVGEGT. As DNA, the CDR3 is TGTGCCAGCATACTAGCGGGGGGGTATCCGAACAATGAGCAGTTCTTC. Translation gives CASILAGGYPNNEQFF.

A few counts support this clonotype. The chain uses TRBV29-1 and TRBJ2-2, with D perhaps TRBD1 (6 bases). V was clipped by 5 bases and J by 3 bases, with 7 bases between them. Germline loops: CDR1 SQVTM, CDR2 ANQGSEA. This CDR3 is 12 amino acids long. In DNA form, the CDR3 reads TGCAGCGTTACAGGGTACACCGGGGAGCTGTTTTTT. As protein: CSVTGYTGELFF.

The chain carries TRBV12-3 or TRBV12-4 and TRBJ2-7, with 10 bases aligning to TRBD1. V trimming: 5 bases; J trimming: 9 bases; junction bases outside the gene matches: 19. This CDR3 is 17 amino acids long. The CDR3 bases are TGTGCCAGCAGTCACCCCGGGACAGGGGCCCCGTTGTTACGGCAGTACTTC. Its translation: CASSHPGTGAPLLRQYF.

In its sample, this clonotype was seen a few times. The rearrangement joins TRBV5-1 to TRBJ2-7; D is unclear. Germline CDR1 SGHRS, CDR2 YFSETQ. This CDR3 has 13 residues. V was pared by 4 bases and J by 2 bases, with 10 bases between. CDR3: CASSMSGAYEQYF. The CDR3 region has the DNA TGCGCCAGCAGCATGAGTGGTGCCTACGAGCAGTACTTC.

The sample holds many counts of this clonotype. The genes are TRBV14 and TRBJ1-2, with D possibly TRBD1 on 6 matching bases. The CDR3 has 13 amino acids. Looked up from germline, CDR1 is SGHDN and CDR2 is FVKESK. V dropped 0 bases and J dropped 10 bases, with 12 bases sitting between them. The CDR3 region has the DNA TGTGCCAGCAGCCAAGATCAGACAGGCCCCTACACCTTC. Its protein product is CASSQDQTGPYTF.

In its sample, this clonotype was seen many times. The chain combines TRBV4-3 with TRBJ2-1; perhaps TRBD1 as D (6 bases). The CDR3 totals 12 residues. Germline V gives CDR1 LGHNA, CDR2 YSLEER. V was trimmed by 0 bases and J by 10 bases, leaving 7 bases between them. The CDR3 nucleotides read TGCGCCAGCAGCCAAGATAGGGGGGAGCAGTTCTTC. It specifies CASSQDRGEQFF.